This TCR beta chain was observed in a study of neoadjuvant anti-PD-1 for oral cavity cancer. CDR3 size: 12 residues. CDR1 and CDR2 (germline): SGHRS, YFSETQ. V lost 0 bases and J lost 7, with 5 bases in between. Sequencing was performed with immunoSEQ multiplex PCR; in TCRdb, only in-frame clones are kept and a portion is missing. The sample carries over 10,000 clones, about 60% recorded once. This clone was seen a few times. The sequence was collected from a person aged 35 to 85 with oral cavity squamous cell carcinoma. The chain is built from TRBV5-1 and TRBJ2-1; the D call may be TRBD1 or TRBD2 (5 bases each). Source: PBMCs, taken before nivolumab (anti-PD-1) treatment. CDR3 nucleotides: TGCGCCAGCAGCTTGGGGGGGAATGAGCAGTTCTTC. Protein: CASSLGGNEQFF.